These T cell receptor beta chains were read from a single sample in a study of CD8 T cells in Susac syndrome. TCRdb independently ran MiXCR on the immunoSEQ multiplex PCR reads; one entry per CDR3 protein. The sample lists about 400,000 distinct CDR3 sequences; around 85% were seen once. The sample was CD8+ T cells from PBMCs. The receptors were gathered from a human donor with multiple sclerosis. Each CDR3 is given with its conserved first and last residue. Fields, in order: J gene, V gene, D gene, clone size, CDR3 protein, CDR3 DNA. D genes are given only for firm matches. Clone size appears in some rows only: once, few, many, or a class for an expanded clone.

j_call: TRBJ2-1; v_call: TRBV20-1; d_call: TRBD2; clone_size: -; cdr3_aa: CSASSGREGYNEQFF; cdr3_nt: TGCAGTGCTAGTTCCGGGCGGGAGGGTTACAATGAGCAGTTCTTC
j_call: TRBJ2-2; v_call: TRBV29-1; d_call: TRBD1; clone_size: -; cdr3_aa: CSVEGLTGQNTGELFF; cdr3_nt: TGCAGCGTTGAGGGCCTGACAGGGCAGAACACCGGGGAGCTGTTTTTT
j_call: TRBJ1-2; v_call: TRBV23-1; d_call: -; clone_size: -; cdr3_aa: CASSHKAPRAHTF; cdr3_nt: TGCGCCAGCAGTCACAAGGCTCCTCGGGCCCACACCTTC
j_call: TRBJ1-1; v_call: TRBV6-5; d_call: -; clone_size: few; cdr3_aa: CASSYSQMNTEAFF; cdr3_nt: TGTGCCAGCAGTTACTCACAGATGAACACTGAAGCTTTCTTT
j_call: TRBJ2-1; v_call: TRBV19; d_call: -; clone_size: few; cdr3_aa: CATGGGNEQFF; cdr3_nt: TGTGCCACTGGGGGAGGCAATGAGCAGTTCTTC
j_call: TRBJ1-1; v_call: TRBV30; d_call: -; clone_size: -; cdr3_aa: CAWSYGGENTEAFF; cdr3_nt: TGTGCCTGGAGTTACGGGGGAGAGAACACTGAAGCTTTCTTT
j_call: TRBJ2-3; v_call: TRBV29-1; d_call: TRBD2; clone_size: -; cdr3_aa: CSVTTSSGGFTDTQYF; cdr3_nt: TGCAGCGTGACCACCTCTAGCGGGGGTTTTACAGATACGCAGTATTTT
j_call: TRBJ2-1; v_call: TRBV6-5; d_call: -; clone_size: -; cdr3_aa: CASSYSQGTRREQFF; cdr3_nt: TGTGCCAGCAGTTACTCCCAGGGGACGCGTCGGGAGCAGTTCTTC
j_call: TRBJ2-1; v_call: TRBV7-7; d_call: -; clone_size: -; cdr3_aa: CASSSSIADEQFF; cdr3_nt: TGTGCTAGCAGCAGTTCAATAGCAGATGAGCAGTTCTTC
j_call: TRBJ1-5; v_call: TRBV25-1; d_call: -; clone_size: -; cdr3_aa: CASKRGYSNQPQHF; cdr3_nt: TGTGCCAGCAAAAGAGGGTATAGCAATCAGCCCCAGCATTTT
j_call: TRBJ1-1; v_call: TRBV7-9; d_call: -; clone_size: -; cdr3_aa: CASSGPVYWAFF; cdr3_nt: TGTGCCAGCAGTGGGCCAGTGTATTGGGCTTTCTTT
j_call: TRBJ2-5; v_call: TRBV14; d_call: -; clone_size: -; cdr3_aa: CASSQGDSLPVETQYF; cdr3_nt: TGTGCCAGCAGCCAAGGGGACTCTCTACCTGTGGAGACCCAGTACTTC
j_call: TRBJ1-1; v_call: TRBV19; d_call: TRBD1; clone_size: -; cdr3_aa: CASTVPGQVEAFF; cdr3_nt: TGTGCCAGTACCGTCCCGGGACAGGTTGAAGCTTTCTTT
j_call: TRBJ1-1; v_call: TRBV2; d_call: -; clone_size: -; cdr3_aa: CASSGQIPGAFF; cdr3_nt: TGTGCCAGCAGTGGACAAATCCCGGGGGCTTTCTTT
j_call: TRBJ2-7; v_call: TRBV20-1; d_call: -; clone_size: -; cdr3_aa: CSAPHRYEQYF; cdr3_nt: TGCAGTGCTCCGCACCGTTACGAGCAGTACTTC
j_call: TRBJ2-7; v_call: TRBV5-1; d_call: TRBD1; clone_size: -; cdr3_aa: CASSFGTGDGEQYF; cdr3_nt: TGCGCCAGCAGCTTCGGGACAGGGGATGGCGAGCAGTACTTC
j_call: TRBJ2-5; v_call: TRBV12-3/TRBV12-4; d_call: -; clone_size: -; cdr3_aa: CASSHFQDSKETQYF; cdr3_nt: TGTGCCAGCAGTCACTTCCAGGACAGTAAAGAGACCCAGTACTTC
j_call: TRBJ2-7; v_call: TRBV6-1; d_call: TRBD1; clone_size: -; cdr3_aa: CASSERGQGPSYEQYF; cdr3_nt: TGTGCCAGCAGTGAACGAGGACAGGGCCCCTCCTACGAGCAGTACTTC